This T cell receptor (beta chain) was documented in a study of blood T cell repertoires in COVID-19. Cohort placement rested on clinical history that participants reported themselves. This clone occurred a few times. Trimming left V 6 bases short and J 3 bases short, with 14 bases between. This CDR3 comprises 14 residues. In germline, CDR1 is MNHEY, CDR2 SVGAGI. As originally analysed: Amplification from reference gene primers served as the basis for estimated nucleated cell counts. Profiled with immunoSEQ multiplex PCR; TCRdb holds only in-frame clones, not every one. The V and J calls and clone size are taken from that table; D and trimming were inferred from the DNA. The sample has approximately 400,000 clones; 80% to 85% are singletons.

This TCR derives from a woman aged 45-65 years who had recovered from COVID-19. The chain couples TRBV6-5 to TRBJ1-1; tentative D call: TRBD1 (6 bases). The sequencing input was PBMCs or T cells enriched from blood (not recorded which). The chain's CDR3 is CASRLDSRDTEAFF. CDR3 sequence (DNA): TGTGCCAGCAGACTGGACAGTAGGGACACTGAAGCTTTCTTT.